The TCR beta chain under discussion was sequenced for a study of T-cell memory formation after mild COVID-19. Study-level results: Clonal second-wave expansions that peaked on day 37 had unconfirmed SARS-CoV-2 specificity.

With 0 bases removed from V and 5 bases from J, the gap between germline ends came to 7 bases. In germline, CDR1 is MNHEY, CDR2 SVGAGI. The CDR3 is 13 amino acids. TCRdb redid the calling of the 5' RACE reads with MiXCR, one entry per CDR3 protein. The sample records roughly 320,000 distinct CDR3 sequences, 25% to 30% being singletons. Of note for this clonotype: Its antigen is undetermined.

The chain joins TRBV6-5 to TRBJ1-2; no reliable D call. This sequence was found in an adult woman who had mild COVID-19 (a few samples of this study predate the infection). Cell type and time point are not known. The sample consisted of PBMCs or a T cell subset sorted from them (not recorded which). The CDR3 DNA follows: TGTGCCAGCAGTTACTCGATGGGTTATGGCTACACCTTC. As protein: CASSYSMGYGYTF.